The rows below give T cell receptor beta chains drawn from one sample of a study of T cell responses to AZD1222 COVID-19 vaccine. Clones were sequenced by immunoSEQ multiplex PCR, and TCRdb holds only the in-frame ones, with some missing. The table records about 140,000 clones, about 86% of them present only once. The sample was peripheral blood, taken on day 0 of AZD1222 vaccination. These receptor sequences come from an adult in good health. Both conserved end residues are part of each CDR3. A D gene is named only where the DNA matches it firmly. Where a row states a size, it is once, few, many or the class of an expanded clone; other rows omit it.

V gene: TRBV4-2; clone size: -; J gene: TRBJ2-1; CDR3 length: 17; D gene: -; CDR3 protein: CASSLNGQGLSMDEQFF; CDR3 DNA: TGTGCCAGCAGCCTAAACGGTCAAGGGCTAAGCATGGATGAGCAGTTCTTC
V gene: TRBV5-1; clone size: -; J gene: TRBJ1-1; CDR3 length: 16; D gene: -; CDR3 protein: CASSKTERGQGTEAFF; CDR3 DNA: TGCGCCAGCAGCAAGACCGAAAGGGGTCAAGGCACTGAAGCTTTCTTT
V gene: TRBV7-8; clone size: few; J gene: TRBJ1-2; CDR3 length: 14; D gene: -; CDR3 protein: CASSPIGTAYGYTF; CDR3 DNA: TGTGCCAGCAGCCCAATCGGGACGGCCTACGGCTACACCTTC
V gene: TRBV7-2; clone size: once; J gene: TRBJ2-1; CDR3 length: 18; D gene: TRBD2; CDR3 protein: CASSLGGSGRRSYNEQFF; CDR3 DNA: TGTGCCAGCAGCTTAGGTGGTAGCGGGAGGAGATCCTACAATGAGCAGTTCTTC
V gene: TRBV7-8; clone size: -; J gene: TRBJ1-3; CDR3 length: 16; D gene: -; CDR3 protein: CASSLVLKLSGNTIYF; CDR3 DNA: TGTGCCAGCAGCTTAGTCTTGAAGCTCTCTGGAAACACCATATATTTT
V gene: TRBV11-2; clone size: -; J gene: TRBJ1-4; CDR3 length: 14; D gene: TRBD1; CDR3 protein: CASSFGQGIEKLFF; CDR3 DNA: TGTGCCAGCAGCTTCGGACAGGGGATTGAAAAACTGTTTTTT
V gene: TRBV9; clone size: -; J gene: TRBJ2-7; CDR3 length: 14; D gene: -; CDR3 protein: CASSVGGLSYEQYF; CDR3 DNA: TGTGCCAGCAGCGTAGGAGGACTCTCCTACGAGCAGTACTTC
V gene: TRBV9; clone size: -; J gene: TRBJ1-3; CDR3 length: 15; D gene: -; CDR3 protein: CASSLQAVSGNTIYF; CDR3 DNA: TGTGCCAGCAGCTTACAAGCCGTCTCTGGAAACACCATATATTTT
V gene: TRBV5-1; clone size: -; J gene: TRBJ1-6; CDR3 length: 15; D gene: TRBD1; CDR3 protein: CASSSTGDTYSPLHF; CDR3 DNA: TGCGCCAGCAGCTCGACAGGGGACACGTATTCACCCCTCCACTTT
V gene: TRBV6-2/TRBV6-3; clone size: -; J gene: TRBJ2-2; CDR3 length: 14; D gene: -; CDR3 protein: CASSDPTATGELFF; CDR3 DNA: TGTGCCAGCAGTGACCCGACAGCTACCGGGGAGCTGTTTTTT
V gene: TRBV19; clone size: -; J gene: TRBJ1-4; CDR3 length: 15; D gene: -; CDR3 protein: CASSSIEGTNEKLFF; CDR3 DNA: TGTGCCAGTAGCTCTATCGAGGGAACTAATGAAAAACTGTTTTTT
V gene: TRBV11-2; clone size: -; J gene: TRBJ2-7; CDR3 length: 14; D gene: -; CDR3 protein: CASSLARERYEQYF; CDR3 DNA: TGTGCCAGCAGCTTAGCCCGGGAGCGCTACGAGCAGTACTTC
V gene: TRBV10-3; clone size: -; J gene: TRBJ2-7; CDR3 length: 14; D gene: TRBD2; CDR3 protein: CAISSVAGTYEQYF; CDR3 DNA: TGTGCCATCAGTTCTGTAGCGGGTACGTACGAGCAGTACTTC
V gene: TRBV19; clone size: -; J gene: TRBJ2-7; CDR3 length: 14; D gene: TRBD1; CDR3 protein: CASSSGTGGAEQYF; CDR3 DNA: TGTGCCAGTAGTTCAGGGACAGGGGGCGCCGAGCAGTACTTC
V gene: TRBV30; clone size: -; J gene: TRBJ2-2; CDR3 length: 15; D gene: -; CDR3 protein: CAWSVFGALAGELFF; CDR3 DNA: TGTGCCTGGAGTGTATTTGGGGCGCTGGCCGGGGAGCTGTTTTTT
V gene: TRBV18; clone size: -; J gene: TRBJ1-5; CDR3 length: 16; D gene: TRBD1; CDR3 protein: CASSPETGVGNQPQHF; CDR3 DNA: TGTGCCAGCTCACCAGAGACAGGGGTTGGCAATCAGCCCCAGCATTTT
V gene: TRBV5-6; clone size: -; J gene: TRBJ1-5; CDR3 length: 14; D gene: -; CDR3 protein: CASSRRDGNQPQHF; CDR3 DNA: TGTGCCAGCAGCCGGCGGGACGGTAATCAGCCCCAGCATTTT
V gene: TRBV6-5; clone size: -; J gene: TRBJ1-5; CDR3 length: 13; D gene: -; CDR3 protein: CASSHRGAQPQHF; CDR3 DNA: TGTGCCAGCAGTCACCGGGGGGCTCAGCCCCAGCATTTT
V gene: TRBV4-1; clone size: -; J gene: TRBJ1-1; CDR3 length: 17; D gene: -; CDR3 protein: CASSQEMFAGLNTEAFF; CDR3 DNA: TGCGCCAGCAGCCAAGAAATGTTTGCAGGGTTAAACACTGAAGCTTTCTTT
V gene: TRBV30; clone size: once; J gene: TRBJ2-5; CDR3 length: 14; D gene: TRBD1; CDR3 protein: CAWSGGTVQETQYF; CDR3 DNA: TGTGCCTGGAGTGGTGGGACAGTCCAAGAGACCCAGTACTTC
V gene: TRBV5-4; clone size: -; J gene: TRBJ1-4; CDR3 length: 15; D gene: TRBD1; CDR3 protein: CASSITTGANEKLFF; CDR3 DNA: TGTGCCAGCAGCATAACGACAGGGGCTAATGAAAAACTGTTTTTT
V gene: TRBV14; clone size: few; J gene: TRBJ1-1; CDR3 length: 14; D gene: TRBD1; CDR3 protein: CASSPNRQGTEAFF; CDR3 DNA: TGTGCCAGCAGCCCGAACCGACAGGGCACTGAAGCTTTCTTT
V gene: TRBV5-1; clone size: -; J gene: TRBJ1-1; CDR3 length: 16; D gene: TRBD1; CDR3 protein: CASSLGQGTMNTEAFF; CDR3 DNA: TGCGCCAGCAGCCTAGGACAGGGTACTATGAACACTGAAGCTTTCTTT
V gene: TRBV19; clone size: -; J gene: TRBJ1-1; CDR3 length: 16; D gene: TRBD1; CDR3 protein: CASSPGTGGLNTEAFF; CDR3 DNA: TGTGCCAGTAGCCCCGGGACAGGGGGCTTGAACACTGAAGCTTTCTTT
V gene: TRBV28; clone size: -; J gene: TRBJ2-5; CDR3 length: 15; D gene: -; CDR3 protein: CASSEYREYWETQYF; CDR3 DNA: TGTGCCAGCAGTGAATACAGGGAGTACTGGGAGACCCAGTACTTC
V gene: TRBV6-5; clone size: few; J gene: TRBJ1-3; CDR3 length: 15; D gene: TRBD1; CDR3 protein: CASRLSGTGGNTIYF; CDR3 DNA: TGTGCCAGCAGGCTATCCGGGACAGGAGGAAACACCATATATTTT
V gene: TRBV5-1; clone size: -; J gene: TRBJ1-3; CDR3 length: 13; D gene: -; CDR3 protein: CASSLGIGNTIYF; CDR3 DNA: TGCGCCAGCAGCTTGGGTATCGGAAACACCATATATTTT
V gene: TRBV6-5; clone size: -; J gene: TRBJ2-7; CDR3 length: 11; D gene: -; CDR3 protein: CASSLNYEQYF; CDR3 DNA: TGTGCCAGCAGTCTAAACTACGAGCAGTACTTC
V gene: TRBV18; clone size: -; J gene: TRBJ2-1; CDR3 length: 15; D gene: -; CDR3 protein: CASSPLARSYNEQFF; CDR3 DNA: TGTGCCAGCTCACCTTTGGCGCGCTCCTACAATGAGCAGTTCTTC
V gene: TRBV19; clone size: once; J gene: TRBJ1-3; CDR3 length: 15; D gene: -; CDR3 protein: CASSIEDSPGNTIYF; CDR3 DNA: TGTGCCAGTAGTATAGAGGACAGCCCGGGAAACACCATATATTTT
V gene: TRBV6-5; clone size: -; J gene: TRBJ2-1; CDR3 length: 15; D gene: -; CDR3 protein: CASSYGRFSYNEQFF; CDR3 DNA: TGTGCCAGCAGTTACGGGCGATTTTCCTACAATGAGCAGTTCTTC
V gene: TRBV10-2; clone size: -; J gene: TRBJ1-4; CDR3 length: 15; D gene: -; CDR3 protein: CASSVSEATNEKLFF; CDR3 DNA: TGCGCCAGCAGTGTTTCTGAAGCAACTAATGAAAAACTGTTTTTT
V gene: TRBV6-4; clone size: -; J gene: TRBJ2-3; CDR3 length: 16; D gene: TRBD2; CDR3 protein: CASSVGLAGPTDTQYF; CDR3 DNA: TGTGCCAGCAGTGTTGGGCTAGCGGGACCCACAGATACGCAGTATTTT
V gene: TRBV30; clone size: once; J gene: TRBJ1-1; CDR3 length: 13; D gene: -; CDR3 protein: CATRAGRNTEAFF; CDR3 DNA: TGTGCCACCAGGGCTGGGAGGAACACTGAAGCTTTCTTT
V gene: TRBV6-5; clone size: once; J gene: TRBJ2-1; CDR3 length: 15; D gene: TRBD1; CDR3 protein: CASSIGTGSYNEQFF; CDR3 DNA: TGTGCCAGCAGTATAGGGACAGGGTCCTACAATGAGCAGTTCTTC
V gene: TRBV7-9; clone size: once; J gene: TRBJ1-4; CDR3 length: 15; D gene: -; CDR3 protein: CASSSTDSNNEKLFF; CDR3 DNA: TGTGCCAGCAGCTCAACGGACAGCAATAATGAAAAACTGTTTTTT
V gene: TRBV6-2/TRBV6-3; clone size: -; J gene: TRBJ2-3; CDR3 length: 16; D gene: TRBD2; CDR3 protein: CASSYTGTRGADTQYF; CDR3 DNA: TGTGCCAGCAGTTACACCGGGACTAGGGGCGCAGATACGCAGTATTTT
V gene: TRBV9; clone size: -; J gene: TRBJ2-3; CDR3 length: 16; D gene: TRBD2; CDR3 protein: CASSVYSGRAQDTQYF; CDR3 DNA: TGTGCCAGCAGCGTATATAGCGGGAGGGCCCAAGATACGCAGTATTTT
V gene: TRBV5-6; clone size: -; J gene: TRBJ1-2; CDR3 length: 15; D gene: TRBD1; CDR3 protein: CASSPRDRGLGGYTF; CDR3 DNA: TGTGCCAGCAGCCCGCGGGACAGGGGGCTGGGGGGCTACACCTTC
V gene: TRBV7-2; clone size: -; J gene: TRBJ2-7; CDR3 length: 14; D gene: TRBD1; CDR3 protein: CASRSGTGISEQYF; CDR3 DNA: TGTGCCAGCAGGTCCGGGACAGGGATTTCCGAGCAGTACTTC
V gene: TRBV3-1/TRBV3-2; clone size: -; J gene: TRBJ2-1; CDR3 length: 15; D gene: TRBD2; CDR3 protein: CASSQDATSSSEQFF; CDR3 DNA: TGTGCCAGCAGCCAAGACGCGACTAGCTCCAGTGAGCAGTTCTTC
V gene: TRBV7-2; clone size: -; J gene: TRBJ2-7; CDR3 length: 15; D gene: -; CDR3 protein: CASSRGVAYTYEQYF; CDR3 DNA: TGTGCCAGCAGCCGCGGGGTAGCATATACCTACGAGCAGTACTTC
V gene: TRBV27; clone size: -; J gene: TRBJ2-7; CDR3 length: 14; D gene: -; CDR3 protein: CASSLGERTYEQYF; CDR3 DNA: TGTGCCAGCAGTTTAGGCGAAAGAACCTACGAGCAGTACTTC
V gene: TRBV6-5; clone size: -; J gene: TRBJ2-2; CDR3 length: 14; D gene: -; CDR3 protein: CASSWGEETGELFF; CDR3 DNA: TGTGCCAGCAGTTGGGGGGAGGAAACCGGGGAGCTGTTTTTT
V gene: TRBV7-6; clone size: -; J gene: TRBJ2-3; CDR3 length: 13; D gene: -; CDR3 protein: CASSLAGADTQYF; CDR3 DNA: TGTGCCAGCAGCTTAGCGGGGGCAGATACGCAGTATTTT
V gene: TRBV19; clone size: -; J gene: TRBJ1-5; CDR3 length: 13; D gene: -; CDR3 protein: CASSTTVNQPQHF; CDR3 DNA: TGTGCCAGTAGTACGACAGTTAATCAGCCCCAGCATTTT
V gene: TRBV4-1; clone size: -; J gene: TRBJ2-2; CDR3 length: 14; D gene: -; CDR3 protein: CASSQASNTGELFF; CDR3 DNA: TGCGCCAGCAGCCAAGCCTCGAACACCGGGGAGCTGTTTTTT
V gene: TRBV5-1; clone size: -; J gene: TRBJ2-5; CDR3 length: 19; D gene: -; CDR3 protein: CASSPGRGASRMYQETQYF; CDR3 DNA: TGCGCCAGCAGCCCGGGTCGGGGAGCAAGTAGAATGTACCAAGAGACCCAGTACTTC
V gene: TRBV6-5; clone size: -; J gene: TRBJ1-1; CDR3 length: 12; D gene: -; CDR3 protein: CASRHMNTEAFF; CDR3 DNA: TGTGCCAGCAGGCACATGAACACTGAAGCTTTCTTT
V gene: TRBV5-4; clone size: -; J gene: TRBJ1-1; CDR3 length: 12; D gene: -; CDR3 protein: CASSPLAGEAFF; CDR3 DNA: TGTGCCAGCAGCCCGTTGGCAGGCGAAGCTTTCTTT
V gene: TRBV28; clone size: -; J gene: TRBJ2-3; CDR3 length: 16; D gene: -; CDR3 protein: CASSPPLVAPTDTQYF; CDR3 DNA: TGTGCCAGCAGTCCCCCTCTAGTGGCCCCAACAGATACGCAGTATTTT
V gene: TRBV3-1/TRBV3-2; clone size: -; J gene: TRBJ1-4; CDR3 length: 16; D gene: -; CDR3 protein: CASSQDQSGSNEKLFF; CDR3 DNA: TGTGCCAGCAGCCAAGATCAATCGGGAAGTAATGAAAAACTGTTTTTT
V gene: TRBV12-3/TRBV12-4; clone size: -; J gene: TRBJ2-2; CDR3 length: 13; D gene: -; CDR3 protein: CASSFQLTGELFF; CDR3 DNA: TGTGCCAGCAGTTTCCAGCTTACCGGGGAGCTGTTTTTT
V gene: TRBV4-2; clone size: -; J gene: TRBJ2-1; CDR3 length: 15; D gene: TRBD2; CDR3 protein: CASSHLSGRDNEQFF; CDR3 DNA: TGTGCCAGCAGCCACCTTAGCGGGAGAGACAATGAGCAGTTCTTC
V gene: TRBV7-8; clone size: -; J gene: TRBJ2-7; CDR3 length: 13; D gene: -; CDR3 protein: CASSHRGAYEQYF; CDR3 DNA: TGTGCCAGCAGCCACCGAGGGGCCTACGAGCAGTACTTC
V gene: TRBV5-6; clone size: few; J gene: TRBJ2-1; CDR3 length: 15; D gene: -; CDR3 protein: CASSSPSGKGLRQFF; CDR3 DNA: TGTGCCAGCAGCTCCCCCTCCGGGAAGGGGTTACGGCAGTTCTTC
V gene: TRBV30; clone size: -; J gene: TRBJ2-7; CDR3 length: 15; D gene: TRBD1; CDR3 protein: CALDSGTVSSYEQYF; CDR3 DNA: TGTGCCCTGGATTCGGGGACAGTATCTTCCTACGAGCAGTACTTC